Each of the 17 T cell receptor beta chains below was sequenced from the same sample in a study of T cells expressing NK-cell markers. TCRdb re-called the 5' RACE reads and catalogs CDR3 proteins one per entry, DNA excluded. This table holds hundreds of thousands of distinct CDR3 sequences. The sequenced sample was blood T cells: a sorted CD56 or NKG2C T cell subset, CD4+ or CD8+ T cells, or bulk PBMC T cells (not recorded which). All receptors derive from a man aged 18 to 35 in good health.

This sequence joins TRBV5-4 and TRBJ2-2; TCRdb proposes TRBD1, but this gene call is untestable without DNA. CDR3 size: 15 residues. The germline gives CDR1 SGHNT, CDR2 YYREEE (reference sequence). The CDR3 region is CASSQDQGAGGELFF.

The J gene is TRBJ1-1, the V gene TRBV5-1; without DNA, the TCRdb call of TRBD1 cannot be checked. Germline values: CDR1 SGHRS, CDR2 YFSETQ. This CDR3 is built from 14 residues. The CDR3 loop reads CASSPRGRQTEAFF.

The V gene is TRBV5-1, the J gene TRBJ1-1. The germline gives CDR1 SGHRS, CDR2 YFSETQ. CDR3 length equals 14 residues. The CDR3 sequence is CASSPRQMNTEAFF.

The CDR3 sequence is CASSFASGGQETQYF. The chain combines TRBV12-3 or TRBV12-4 with TRBJ2-5; TCRdb calls TRBD2, which cannot be checked without DNA. This CDR3 spans 15 amino acids.

The genes are TRBV5-1 and TRBJ1-5; TCRdb designates TRBD1, a call that cannot be tested without DNA. The CDR3 loop spans 15 amino acids. Germline CDR1 reads SGHRS; CDR2 reads YFSETQ. This chain's CDR3 is CASSLRGTGDQPQHF.

This rearrangement joins TRBV5-6 to TRBJ2-2; TCRdb proposes TRBD2, but this gene call is untestable without DNA. This CDR3 is built from 12 residues. The germline gives CDR1 SGHDT, CDR2 YYEEEE. This chain's CDR3 is CASSSGTLGLFF.

This sequence joins TRBV20-1 and TRBJ1-2; no DNA is available, so the TRBD1 call from TCRdb remains unchecked. The CDR3 contains 13 residues. The V gene's germline CDR1 is DFQATT and CDR2 SNEGSKA (reference sequence). CDR3 sequence: CSARNRVGSGYTF.

J is TRBJ2-5 and V is TRBV4-1; TCRdb's D call, TRBD1, is unchecked because there is no DNA. The germline gives CDR1 MGHRA, CDR2 YSYEKL. The CDR3 extends over 14 amino acids. The CDR3 region is CASSQEKLSETQYF.

The rearrangement links TRBV7-9 to TRBJ2-5; TCRdb lists TRBD1, though no DNA is available to test this call. CDR3 length: 16 residues. Germline V gene lookup returns CDR1 SEHNR and CDR2 FQNEAQ (reference sequence). The CDR3 here is CASSPMGRAGGETQYF.

The chain joins TRBV7-3 to TRBJ2-1; with no DNA, the TCRdb D assignment of TRBD1 cannot be verified. CDR3 length: 12 amino acids. Per the germline V gene, CDR1 is SGHTA and CDR2 is FQGTGA. CDR3: CASSFPGDEQFF.

The V and J genes are TRBV12-3 or TRBV12-4 and TRBJ2-3; TCRdb reports TRBD2, a call that lacks DNA to check it against. The CDR3 runs 15 residues. The CDR3: CASSPSVMRSDTQYF.

CDR3 loop: CASSFIGGYTF. V gene TRBV28 combines with J gene TRBJ1-2. Germline V gives CDR1 MDHEN, CDR2 SYDVKM. The CDR3 length is 11 residues.

The genes are TRBV5-1 and TRBJ2-1; lacking DNA, the TRBD2 call made by TCRdb goes unchecked. Germline CDR1 and CDR2: SGHRS and YFSETQ. This CDR3 is 17 amino acids long. The CDR3 is CASSLVQWEGNQHEQFF.

The CDR3 loop reads CATSRGGKYEQFF. The chain is built from TRBV15 and TRBJ2-1; there is no DNA to check the TCRdb D call of TRBD2. This CDR3 has 13 residues. Germline assignment: CDR1 LNHNV and CDR2 YYDKDF (reference sequence).

The chain joins TRBV19 to TRBJ1-1; TCRdb's D call, TRBD1, is unchecked because there is no DNA. In germline, CDR1 is LNHDA, CDR2 SQIVND (reference sequence). The CDR3 runs to 15 residues. CDR3 residues: CASRRPTGGAGEAFF. Looking up the rest from reference TRBV19 and TRBJ1-1 gives the full variable domain: DGGITQSPKYLFRKEGQNVTLSCEQNLNHDAMYWYRQDPGQGLRLIYYSQIVNDFQKGDIAEGYSVSREKKESFPLTVTSAQKNPTAFYLCASRRPTGGAGEAFFGQGTRLTVV.

The chain is built from TRBV29-1 and TRBJ2-7; TCRdb's D call of TRBD2 is untestable without DNA. This CDR3 spans 13 amino acids. Germline CDR1 is SQVTM and CDR2 is ANQGSEA. This chain's CDR3 is CSALTGGVYEQYF.

The chain combines TRBV27 with TRBJ1-2; TCRdb designates TRBD1, a call that cannot be tested without DNA. This CDR3 contains 14 residues. The germline gives CDR1 MNHEY, CDR2 SMNVEV (reference sequence). CDR3: CASSARGGGYGYTF.